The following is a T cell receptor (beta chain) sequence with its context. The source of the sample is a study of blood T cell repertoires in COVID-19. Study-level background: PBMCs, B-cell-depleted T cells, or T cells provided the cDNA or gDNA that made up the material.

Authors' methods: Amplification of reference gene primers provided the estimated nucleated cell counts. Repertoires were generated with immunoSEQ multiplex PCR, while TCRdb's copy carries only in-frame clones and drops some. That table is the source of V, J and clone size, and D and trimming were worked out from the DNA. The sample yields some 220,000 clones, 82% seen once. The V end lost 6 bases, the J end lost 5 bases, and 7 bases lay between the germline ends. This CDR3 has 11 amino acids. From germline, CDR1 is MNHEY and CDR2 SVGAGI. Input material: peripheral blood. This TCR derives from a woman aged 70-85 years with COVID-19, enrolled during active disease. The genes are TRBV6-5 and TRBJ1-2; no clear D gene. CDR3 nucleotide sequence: TGTGCCAGCAGACGAGGGTATGGCTACACCTTC. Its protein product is CASRRGYGYTF.